These 26 T cell receptor beta chains share one sample of origin, sequenced in a study of shared clonotypes between healthy human individuals. Sequenced by immunoSEQ multiplex PCR; TCRdb stores in-frame clones only, minus some. In the table there are over a million clones, 97% to 99% of which are singletons. Sequencing was performed on naive CD4+ T cells sorted from blood. Described subset: CD45RA+ positively selected. The source of these receptors is a man aged 25-45 years in good health.

V and J are TRBV2 and TRBJ1-2; TRBD1 aligns across 7 bases. Germline CDR1 reads SNHLY; CDR2 reads FYNNEI. This CDR3 comprises 13 residues. Unmatched junction bases numbered 5, after V lost 3 bases and J lost 7 bases. CDR3 loop: CASSETGPLGYTF. The DNA of the CDR3 is TGTGCCAGCAGTGAGACAGGGCCACTTGGCTACACCTTC.

Details on this clone: At the DNA level, this CDR3 is encoded by other sequences in the same sample as well. This chain connects TRBV19 to TRBJ2-2; D uncertain. Looked up from germline, CDR1 is LNHDA and CDR2 is SQIVND (reference sequence). The CDR3 contains 14 residues. Trimming shortened V by 1 base and J by 1 base, and 4 bases separated the two germline ends. This CDR3 reads CASSIVENTGELFF. CDR3 DNA sequence: TGTGCCAGTAGTATAGTCGAGAACACCGGGGAGCTGTTTTTT.

The chain employs TRBV5-4 and TRBJ2-5; tentative D call: TRBD2 (6 bases). The CDR3 has 14 residues. CDR1 is SGHNT, CDR2 YYREEE, per germline (reference sequence). The V end was cut by 4 bases, the J end by 5 bases, with 15 bases between. The DNA of the CDR3 is TGTGCCAGCAGCGTCGAATCGGGAGCGGAGACCCAGTACTTC. Encoded protein: CASSVESGAETQYF.

For this clone: This CDR3 is also generated by other DNA sequences in the sample. J is TRBJ2-1 and V is TRBV5-1; D not resolved. The germline V gene has CDR1 SGHRS and CDR2 YFSETQ. Trimming stripped 4 bases from V and 4 bases from J, with 9 bases between. The length of the CDR3 is 13 residues. In DNA, the CDR3 is TGCGCCAGCAGCCCGACTGGATACAATGAGCAGTTCTTC. Translating it yields CASSPTGYNEQFF.

The gene calls are TRBV2 and TRBJ1-2, with 8 bases fitting TRBD1. The germline CDR1 and CDR2 sequences are SNHLY and FYNNEI. The CDR3 totals 15 residues. V was clipped by 4 bases and J by 6 bases; unmatched bases: 10. The chain's CDR3 is CASSATGGLSNGYTF. The CDR3 coding sequence is TGTGCCAGCAGTGCAACAGGGGGGCTTTCTAATGGCTACACCTTC.

The V gene is TRBV15, the J gene TRBJ2-3; 13 bases align to TRBD2. The CDR3 consists of 17 residues. The V gene's germline CDR1 is LNHNV and CDR2 YYDKDF (reference sequence). The V gene end was trimmed by 10 bases and the J gene end by 4 bases; junction bases not matched to a gene: 14. The CDR3 region has the DNA TGTGCCATACAACTAGCGGGAGGGCCCGTGGAGGCAGATACGCAGTATTTT. Its translation is CAIQLAGGPVEADTQYF.

The rearrangement links TRBV4-3 to TRBJ2-5, with D possibly being TRBD1 (7 bases). This CDR3 region has 18 residues. Germline CDR1 reads LGHNA; CDR2 reads YSLEER. V lost 0 bases and J 0 bases, leaving 17 bases between the germline ends. Here the CDR3 reads CASSQDKGGQPYQETQYF. DNA of the CDR3: TGCGCCAGCAGCCAAGATAAGGGGGGACAGCCGTACCAAGAGACCCAGTACTTC.

The rearrangement links TRBV5-1 to TRBJ2-3; 11 positions match TRBD2. V gave up 6 bases and J gave up 2 bases; unmatched junction bases: 2. Germline values: CDR1 SGHRS, CDR2 YFSETQ. This CDR3 contains 14 residues. The CDR3 loop reads CASKLAGDTDTQYF. As DNA, the CDR3 is TGCGCCAGCAAACTAGCGGGAGACACAGATACGCAGTATTTT. Supplemented by reference TRBV5-1 and TRBJ2-3, the full variable domain reads KAGVTQTPRYLIKTRGQQVTLSCSPISGHRSVSWYQQTPGQGLQFLFEYFSETQRNKGNFPGRFSGRQFSNSRSEMNVSTLELGDSALYLCASKLAGDTDTQYFGPGTRLTVL.

This sequence joins TRBV11-2 and TRBJ1-5; D is unclear. CDR1 and CDR2 from the germline V gene are SGHAT and FQNNGV. V lost 0 bases and J 6 bases, leaving 6 bases between the germline ends. The CDR3 runs 13 residues. This CDR3 is CASSLDLTQPQHF. In DNA, the CDR3 is TGTGCCAGCAGCTTAGATCTTACTCAGCCCCAGCATTTT.

Comments on this clone: Compared with germline, one end of the junction differs, possibly owing to a read error. This chain uses TRBV7-7 with TRBJ2-7, with D perhaps given as TRBD1 or TRBD2 (5 bases each). CDR1 SSHAT and CDR2 FNYEAQ come from the germline V gene (reference sequence). CDR3 length equals 15 residues. The CDR3: CASSLDSGAAYEQYF. The CDR3 bases are TGTGCTAGCAGCTTAGACAGCGGCGCAGCCTACGAGCAGTACTTC.

The chain couples TRBV29-1 to TRBJ2-5; possible D gene TRBD2, 6 bases. Germline CDR1 reads SQVTM; CDR2 reads ANQGSEA. CDR3 size: 12 residues. V was clipped by 5 bases and J by 2 bases, with 9 bases between them. CDR3 sequence: CSVLGTQETQYF. CDR3 in DNA: TGCAGCGTTCTTGGGACTCAAGAGACCCAGTACTTC.

The V call is TRBV5-1, the J call TRBJ2-5; no definite D call. Trimming removed 1 base at V and 3 bases at J, with 13 bases between. The CDR3 runs to 15 residues. Germline lookup yields CDR1 SGHRS and CDR2 YFSETQ. CDR3 sequence: CASSLFPGQKETQYF. The CDR3 coding sequence is TGCGCCAGCAGCTTGTTCCCGGGCCAAAAAGAGACCCAGTACTTC.

The chain is built from TRBV5-1 and TRBJ1-5, with D possibly matching TRBD1 (6 bases). This CDR3 region has 14 residues. Deletions cut 0 bases from V and 9 bases from J, with 13 bases between. Germline V gene data show CDR1 as SGHRS and CDR2 as YFSETQ. DNA of the CDR3: TGCGCCAGCAGCTTGGACAGGGAGGGAGGGCCCCAGCATTTT. Protein: CASSLDREGGPQHF.

J is TRBJ2-7 and V is TRBV11-1, with D uncertain. This CDR3 has 14 amino acids. From germline, CDR1 is SGHAT and CDR2 FQDESV (reference sequence). V was pared by 3 bases and J by 2 bases, with 11 bases between. The DNA for the CDR3 is TGTGCCAGCAGCTTCAAGGTACAGACCTACGAGCAGTACTTC. Translating it yields CASSFKVQTYEQYF.

The chain is built from TRBV30 and TRBJ2-3; D could derive from TRBD1 or TRBD2 (6 bases each). Trimming removed 4 bases from V and 7 bases from J, with 12 bases in between. The CDR3 is 12 residues long. Germline V CDR1 and CDR2: GTSNPN, SVGIG (reference sequence). The CDR3 DNA follows: TGTGCCTGGACCGGGGGCGTTTATACGCAGTATTTT. Translated: CAWTGGVYTQYF.

The rearrangement links TRBV28 to TRBJ2-7; 9 nucleotides match TRBD1. CDR1 is MDHEN and CDR2 is SYDVKM in the germline V gene. Unmatched junction bases numbered 7, after V lost 3 bases and J lost 4 bases. This CDR3 comprises 15 residues. The CDR3 bases are TGTGCCAGCAGTTTTCCGGGACAGGGCAATTACGAGCAGTACTTC. The encoded protein is CASSFPGQGNYEQYF.

The chain has TRBV21-1 and TRBJ1-5. TRBV21-1 is termed a pseudogene. The length of the CDR3 is 17 residues. CDR3 protein: CASSKDRAAHSNQPQHF. The CDR3 bases are TGTGCCAGCAGCAAAGATCGGGCAGCACATAGCAATCAGCCCCAGCATTTT.

The V call is TRBV29-1, the J call TRBJ1-1; no reliable D call. This CDR3 spans 13 amino acids. The germline CDR1 and CDR2 sequences are SQVTM and ANQGSEA. Trimming stripped 3 bases from V and 0 bases from J, with 8 bases between. The CDR3 sequence: CSVDKRLNTEAFF. CDR3 sequence (DNA): TGCAGCGTTGATAAGAGATTGAACACTGAAGCTTTCTTT.

This chain uses TRBV6-1 with TRBJ2-7; D is ambiguous. The CDR3 covers 14 residues. With 6 bases removed from V and 0 bases from J, the gap between germline ends came to 12 bases. The germline CDR1 and CDR2 sequences are MNHNS and SASEGT. The CDR3 coding sequence is TGTGCCAGCAGCGACCCGGAACCCTCCTACGAGCAGTACTTC. Its translation: CASSDPEPSYEQYF.

This chain links TRBV27 with TRBJ1-1, with a weak D call TRBD1 (5 bases). The CDR3 is 17 amino acids. V shed 4 bases and J shed 4 bases, with 22 bases lying between them. CDR1 is MNHEY, CDR2 SMNVEV, per germline (reference sequence). CDR3 DNA: TGTGCCAGCAGTTCGCTCTCGATTCCAGGGAGGCTCACTGAAGCTTTCTTT. Translation gives CASSSLSIPGRLTEAFF.

The chain recombines TRBV27 with TRBJ2-7; a weak D match, TRBD2 (6 bases). V lost 5 bases, J lost 2 bases, and 16 bases lay in between. CDR3 length: 15 amino acids. Germline loops: CDR1 MNHEY, CDR2 SMNVEV (reference sequence). This chain's CDR3 is CASSPLITGAYEQYF. For the CDR3, the DNA is TGTGCCAGCAGTCCCCTTATTACGGGAGCCTACGAGCAGTACTTC.

The chain couples TRBV10-3 to TRBJ2-1, with 9 nucleotides matching TRBD1. CDR1 is ENHRY, CDR2 SYGVKD, per germline. V gave up 10 bases and J gave up 1 base; unmatched junction bases: 2. This CDR3 has 13 residues. The CDR3 reads CATGTGSYNEQFF. In nucleotides, the CDR3 is TGTGCCACCGGGACAGGGTCCTACAATGAGCAGTTCTTC.

The genes are TRBV5-1 and TRBJ1-1; D ambiguous. The CDR3 has 16 amino acids. V lost 0 bases to trimming and J lost 1 base, with 13 bases between them. Germline V gene data show CDR1 as SGHRS and CDR2 as YFSETQ. DNA of the CDR3: TGCGCCAGCAGCTTGGGGGCAGCCCCAGCGAACACTGAAGCTTTCTTT. As protein: CASSLGAAPANTEAFF.

J is TRBJ1-3 and V is TRBV28, with a possible D match to TRBD1 (5 bases). This CDR3 region has 13 residues. Deletions cut 4 bases from V and 4 bases from J, with 8 bases between. Germline assignment: CDR1 MDHEN and CDR2 SYDVKM. CDR3 sequence reads: CASSSGSGNTIYF. The DNA of the CDR3 is TGTGCCAGCAGTTCAGGGTCCGGAAACACCATATATTTT.

The chain recombines TRBV7-9 with TRBJ2-3, with 10 bases fitting TRBD2. Germline CDR1 reads SEHNR; CDR2 reads FQNEAQ (reference sequence). The CDR3 has 17 residues. The junction had 10 bases not matched to a gene; V was cut back by 5 bases and J by 2 bases. The CDR3 nucleotides are TGTGCCAGCAGCCGACGGCAGCGGGAGGGAGTCACAGATACGCAGTATTTT. Amino acids: CASSRRQREGVTDTQYF.

This chain links TRBV18 with TRBJ1-3; D is possibly TRBD1 (5 bases). Deletions cut 3 bases from V and 3 bases from J, with 15 bases between. Germline values: CDR1 KGHSH, CDR2 LQKENI. This CDR3 contains 16 residues. In DNA, the CDR3 is TGTGCCAGCTCACCGATGACAGATGATTTTGGAAACACCATATATTTT. Its translation: CASSPMTDDFGNTIYF.